Many counts were recorded for the clone carrying this T cell receptor beta chain. No antigen is known for it. This entry comes from a study of post-analysis software for immune sequencing data. Study-level background: The disease courses spanned relapsing-remitting, secondary progressive and progressive-relapsing forms of multiple sclerosis. Overall study results and limits: Relative to controls, patients with multiple sclerosis showed significantly lower normalized Chao1 diversity. Among several TRBV segments more frequent in patients than controls were TRBV5-6, TRBV5-1 and TRBV20-1.

The CDR3 has 11 amino acids. Trimming removed 4 bases from V and 9 bases from J, with 8 bases in between. Per germline, CDR1 SGHDT and CDR2 YYEEEE. The TCR beta cDNA libraries contained unique molecular identifiers. TCRdb processed the PCR reads anew with MiXCR; each CDR3 protein has one entry. Among about 150,000 distinct CDR3 sequences listed, roughly 31% were seen once. The sequenced sample was blood. The clonotype originates from a girl aged 10-17 years with multiple sclerosis. The rearrangement uses TRBV5-6 and TRBJ2-1; tentatively, D is TRBD2 (5 bases). This CDR3 reads CASSRSGEQFF. DNA of the CDR3: TGTGCCAGCAGCCGCAGCGGTGAGCAGTTCTTC.